This section outlines one T cell receptor beta chain sequence together with its context. What it recognizes is unknown. It was with 60 Vbeta and 13 Jbeta primers that the PCR ran. The table came from immunoSEQ multiplex PCR; TCRdb's copy has only in-frame clones and leaves some out. Of 200,000 or so clones in the sample, 70% to 90% were seen once. Germline V gene lookup returns CDR1 GTSNPN and CDR2 SVGIG (reference sequence). Deletions cut 4 bases from V and 1 base from J, with 16 bases between. The CDR3 spans 16 residues. This record belongs to a study of cytomegalovirus exposure and HLA in healthy donors. Study-wide results and caveats: The number of N-insertions in an Asian-associated ancestry cluster was reportedly below the roughly 700-donor mean in a later analysis. The listing of roughly 160 TCR beta chains classed them as cytomegalovirus-associated. According to a later analysis, most TCR beta chains associated with CMV appeared HLA-restricted.

This receptor was identified in a woman under 30 in good health and CMV-seropositive. The rearrangement links TRBV30 to TRBJ2-2, with TRBD1 as a possible D gene (6 bases). The material sequenced was PBMCs. Here the CDR3 reads CAWNAGPGVNTGELFF. CDR3 coding DNA: TGTGCCTGGAACGCCGGGCCAGGGGTGAACACCGGGGAGCTGTTTTTT.